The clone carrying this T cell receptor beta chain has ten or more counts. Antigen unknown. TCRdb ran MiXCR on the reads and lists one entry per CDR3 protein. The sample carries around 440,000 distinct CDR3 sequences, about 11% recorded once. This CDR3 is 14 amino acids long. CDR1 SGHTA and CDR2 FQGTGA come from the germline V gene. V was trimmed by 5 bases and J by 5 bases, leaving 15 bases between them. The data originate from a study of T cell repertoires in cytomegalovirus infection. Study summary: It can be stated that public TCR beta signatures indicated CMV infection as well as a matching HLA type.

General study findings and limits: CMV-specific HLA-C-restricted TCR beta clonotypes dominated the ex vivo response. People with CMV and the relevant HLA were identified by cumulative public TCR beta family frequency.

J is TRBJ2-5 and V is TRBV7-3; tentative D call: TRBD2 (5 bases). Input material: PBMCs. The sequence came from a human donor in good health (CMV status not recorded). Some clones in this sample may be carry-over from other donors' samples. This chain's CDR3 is CASSPRGAPETQYF. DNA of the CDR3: TGTGCCAGCAGCCCCCGGGGAGCCCCGGAGACCCAGTACTTC.